This T cell receptor (beta chain) was observed in a study of patients and donors after allogeneic stem cell transplantation. From germline, CDR1 is MNHNS and CDR2 SASEGT. The CDR3 extends over 16 amino acids. V dropped 6 bases and J dropped 0 bases, with 17 bases sitting between them. TCRdb reprocessed the RT-PCR reads with MiXCR, giving one entry per CDR3 protein. In the table there are 920,000 or so distinct CDR3 sequences, about 20% of which are singletons. Material for sequencing was blood, either unsorted or a sorted T cell fraction (not recorded which). This receptor was identified in a human donor who was either an allogeneic HSCT recipient or a stem cell or donor lymphocyte infusion donor (not recorded which). It is not recorded whose cells these are; they may come from a transplant donor. The V gene is TRBV6-1, the J gene TRBJ2-5; D is perhaps TRBD2 (7 bases). CDR3 protein: CASRSAGAWYQETQYF. The CDR3 coding sequence is TGTGCCAGCAGGTCGGCGGGGGCTTGGTACCAAGAGACCCAGTACTTC.